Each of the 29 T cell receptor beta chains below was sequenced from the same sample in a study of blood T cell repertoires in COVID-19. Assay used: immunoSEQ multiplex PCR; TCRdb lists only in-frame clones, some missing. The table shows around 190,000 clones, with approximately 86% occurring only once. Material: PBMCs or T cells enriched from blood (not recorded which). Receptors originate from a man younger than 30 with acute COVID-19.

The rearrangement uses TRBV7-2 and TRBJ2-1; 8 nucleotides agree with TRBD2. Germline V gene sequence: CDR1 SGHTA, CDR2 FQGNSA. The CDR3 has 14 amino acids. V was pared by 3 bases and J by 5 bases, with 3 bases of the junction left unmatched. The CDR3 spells CASSFTSGHNEQFF. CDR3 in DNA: TGTGCCAGCAGCTTTACTAGCGGTCACAATGAGCAGTTCTTC.

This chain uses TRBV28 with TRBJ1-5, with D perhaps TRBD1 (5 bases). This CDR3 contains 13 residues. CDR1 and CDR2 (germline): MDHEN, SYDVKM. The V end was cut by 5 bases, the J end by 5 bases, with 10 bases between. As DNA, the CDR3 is TGTGCCAGCAGTGAGGACAACGATCAGCCCCAGCATTTT. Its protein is CASSEDNDQPQHF.

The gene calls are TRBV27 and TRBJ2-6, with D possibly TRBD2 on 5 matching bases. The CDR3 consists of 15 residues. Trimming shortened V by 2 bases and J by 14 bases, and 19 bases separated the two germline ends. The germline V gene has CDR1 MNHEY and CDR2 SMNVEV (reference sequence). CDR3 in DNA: TGTGCCAGCAGTTTACTCCCCCCCCCGGGGTACATCCTGACTTTC. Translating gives CASSLLPPPGYILTF.

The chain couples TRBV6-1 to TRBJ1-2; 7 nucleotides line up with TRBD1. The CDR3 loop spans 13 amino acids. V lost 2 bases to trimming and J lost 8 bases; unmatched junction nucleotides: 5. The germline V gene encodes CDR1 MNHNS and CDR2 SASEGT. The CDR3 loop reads CASSEQGVGGYTF. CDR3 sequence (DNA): TGTGCCAGCAGTGAACAGGGGGTGGGCGGCTACACCTTC.

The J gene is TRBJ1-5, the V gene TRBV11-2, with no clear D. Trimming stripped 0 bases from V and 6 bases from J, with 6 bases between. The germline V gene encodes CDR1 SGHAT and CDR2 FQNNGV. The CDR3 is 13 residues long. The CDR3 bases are TGTGCCAGCAGCTTAGATCTCGGTCAGCCCCAGCATTTT. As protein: CASSLDLGQPQHF.

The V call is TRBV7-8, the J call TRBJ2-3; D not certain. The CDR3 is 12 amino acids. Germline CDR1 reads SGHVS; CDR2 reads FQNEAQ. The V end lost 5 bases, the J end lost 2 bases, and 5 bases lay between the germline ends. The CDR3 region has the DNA TGTGCCAGCAGCCAATACACAGATACGCAGTATTTT. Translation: CASSQYTDTQYF. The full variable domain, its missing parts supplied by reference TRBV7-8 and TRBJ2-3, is GAGVSQSPRYKVAKRGQDVALRCDPISGHVSLFWYQQALGQGPEFLTYFQNEAQLDKSGLPSDRFFAERPEGSVSTLKIQRTQQEDSAVYLCASSQYTDTQYFGPGTRLTVL.

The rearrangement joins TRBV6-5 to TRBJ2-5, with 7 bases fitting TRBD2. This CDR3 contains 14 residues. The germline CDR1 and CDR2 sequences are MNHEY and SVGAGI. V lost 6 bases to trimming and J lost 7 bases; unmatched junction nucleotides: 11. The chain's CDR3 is CASRVETGGGTQYF. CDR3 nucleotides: TGTGCCAGCAGAGTAGAGACTGGGGGGGGGACCCAGTACTTC.

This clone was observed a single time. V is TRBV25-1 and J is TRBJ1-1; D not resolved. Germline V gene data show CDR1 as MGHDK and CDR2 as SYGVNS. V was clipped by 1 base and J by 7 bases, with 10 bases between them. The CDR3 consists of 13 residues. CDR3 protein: CASSEWSLGEAFF. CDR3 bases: TGTGCCAGCAGTGAATGGTCACTAGGTGAAGCTTTCTTT. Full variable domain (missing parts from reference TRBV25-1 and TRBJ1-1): EADIYQTPRYLVIGTGKKITLECSQTMGHDKMYWYQQDPGMELHLIHYSYGVNSTEKGDLSSESTVSRIRTEHFPLTLESARPSHTSQYLCASSEWSLGEAFFGQGTRLTVV.

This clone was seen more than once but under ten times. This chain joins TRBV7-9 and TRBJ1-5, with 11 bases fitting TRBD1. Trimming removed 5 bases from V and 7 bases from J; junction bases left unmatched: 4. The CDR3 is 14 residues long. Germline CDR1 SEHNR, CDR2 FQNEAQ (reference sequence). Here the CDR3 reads CASSPGQGEQPQHF. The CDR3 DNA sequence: TGTGCCAGCAGCCCGGGACAGGGGGAACAGCCCCAGCATTTT.

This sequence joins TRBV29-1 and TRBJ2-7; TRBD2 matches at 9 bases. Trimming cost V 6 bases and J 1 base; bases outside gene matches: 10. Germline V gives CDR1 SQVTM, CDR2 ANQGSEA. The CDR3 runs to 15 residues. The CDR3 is CSVRLTSGSSYEQYF. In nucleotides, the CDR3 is TGCAGCGTACGCTTGACTAGCGGCTCTTCCTACGAGCAGTACTTC.

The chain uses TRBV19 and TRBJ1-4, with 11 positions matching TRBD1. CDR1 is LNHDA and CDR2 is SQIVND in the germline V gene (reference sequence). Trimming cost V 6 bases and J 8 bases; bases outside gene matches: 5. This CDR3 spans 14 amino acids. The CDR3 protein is CASSGQGASEKLFF. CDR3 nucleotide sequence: TGTGCCAGTAGCGGACAGGGGGCGAGCGAAAAACTGTTTTTT.

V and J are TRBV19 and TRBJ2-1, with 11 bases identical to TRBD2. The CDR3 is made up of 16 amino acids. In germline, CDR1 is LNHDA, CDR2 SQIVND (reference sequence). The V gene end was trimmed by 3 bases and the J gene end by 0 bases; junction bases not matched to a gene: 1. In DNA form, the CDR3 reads TGTGCCAGTAGTATTGGGACTAGCGGCTCCTACAATGAGCAGTTCTTC. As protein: CASSIGTSGSYNEQFF.

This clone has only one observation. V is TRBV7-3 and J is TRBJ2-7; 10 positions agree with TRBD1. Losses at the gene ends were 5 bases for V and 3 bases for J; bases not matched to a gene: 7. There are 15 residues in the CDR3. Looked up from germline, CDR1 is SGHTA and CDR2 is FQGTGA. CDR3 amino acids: CASSPTGQGGYEQYF. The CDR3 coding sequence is TGTGCCAGCAGCCCAACCGGACAGGGGGGCTACGAGCAGTACTTC. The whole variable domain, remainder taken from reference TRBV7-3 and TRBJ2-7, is GAGVSQTPSNKVTEKGKYVELRCDPISGHTALYWYRQSLGQGPEFLIYFQGTGAADDSGLPNDRFFAVRPEGSVSTLKIQRTERGDSAVYLCASSPTGQGGYEQYFGPGTRLTVT.

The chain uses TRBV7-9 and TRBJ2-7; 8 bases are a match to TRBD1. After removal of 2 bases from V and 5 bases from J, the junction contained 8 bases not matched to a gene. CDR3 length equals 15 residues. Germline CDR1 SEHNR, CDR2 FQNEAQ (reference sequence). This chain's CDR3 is CASSLKRQGSNEQYF. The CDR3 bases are TGTGCCAGCAGCTTAAAGCGACAGGGGTCCAACGAGCAGTACTTC. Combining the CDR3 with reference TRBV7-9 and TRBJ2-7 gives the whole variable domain DTGVSQNPRHKITKRGQNVTFRCDPISEHNRLYWYRQTLGQGPEFLTYFQNEAQLEKSRLLSDRFSAERPKGSFSTLEIQRTEQGDSAMYLCASSLKRQGSNEQYFGPGTRLTVT.

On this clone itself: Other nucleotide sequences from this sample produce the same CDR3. The CDR3 loop is CSVVAADTYEQYF. The DNA for the CDR3 is TGCAGCGTTGTGGCCGCTGACACCTACGAGCAGTACTTC. This chain uses TRBV29-1 with TRBJ2-7; D uncertain. Trimming left V 4 bases short and J 2 bases short, with 12 bases between. Looked up from germline, CDR1 is SQVTM and CDR2 is ANQGSEA. The CDR3 sequence is 13 residues long.

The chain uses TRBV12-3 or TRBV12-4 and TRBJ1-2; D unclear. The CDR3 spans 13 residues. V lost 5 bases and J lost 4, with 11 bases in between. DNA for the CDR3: TGTGCCAGCAGTCGGTCAGGTTCCTATGGCTACACCTTC. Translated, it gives CASSRSGSYGYTF.

CDR3 region: CASSQGVAGKGTQYF. The CDR3 DNA reads TGTGCCAGCAGCCAAGGAGTAGCGGGCAAAGGGACCCAGTACTTC. The V and J genes are TRBV3-1 (or the pseudogene TRBV3-2) and TRBJ2-5; TRBD2 aligns across 7 bases. V lost 1 base to trimming and J lost 7 bases; unmatched junction nucleotides: 9. CDR3 size: 15 residues. Looked up from germline, CDR1 is LGHDT and CDR2 is YNNKEL (reference sequence).

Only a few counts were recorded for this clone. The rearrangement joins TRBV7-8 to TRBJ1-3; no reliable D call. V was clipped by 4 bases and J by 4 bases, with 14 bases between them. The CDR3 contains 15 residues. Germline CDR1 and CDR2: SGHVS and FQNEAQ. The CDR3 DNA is TGTGCCAGCAGCTCAGAGACTCTCCCCGGAAACACCATATATTTT. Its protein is CASSSETLPGNTIYF.

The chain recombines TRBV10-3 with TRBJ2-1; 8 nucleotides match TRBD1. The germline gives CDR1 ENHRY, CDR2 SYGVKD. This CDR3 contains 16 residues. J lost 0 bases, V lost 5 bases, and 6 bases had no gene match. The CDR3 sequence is CAISSTDRGSYNEQFF. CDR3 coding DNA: TGTGCCATCAGTTCTACTGACAGGGGCTCCTACAATGAGCAGTTCTTC.

In DNA, the CDR3 is TGTGCCAGCCGAATAACCATGATGCTAGCGGGAACATCCTACAATGAGCAGTTCTTC. This codes for CASRITMMLAGTSYNEQFF. The chain carries TRBV18 and TRBJ2-1; TRBD2 matches at 9 bases. V dropped 8 bases and J dropped 1; count of bases not matched to a gene: 18. The CDR3 covers 19 residues. Germline CDR1 KGHSH, CDR2 LQKENI.

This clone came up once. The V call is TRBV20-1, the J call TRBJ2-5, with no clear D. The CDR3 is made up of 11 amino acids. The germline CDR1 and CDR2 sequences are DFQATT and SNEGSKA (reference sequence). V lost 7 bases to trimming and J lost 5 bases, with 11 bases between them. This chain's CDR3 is CSVSVPETQYF. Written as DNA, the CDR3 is TGCAGTGTCTCAGTCCCCGAGACCCAGTACTTC.

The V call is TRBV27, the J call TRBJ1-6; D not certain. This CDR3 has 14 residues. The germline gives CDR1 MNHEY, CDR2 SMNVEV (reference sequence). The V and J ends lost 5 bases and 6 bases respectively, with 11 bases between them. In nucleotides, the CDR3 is TGTGCCAGCAGTCCCTGGGGAGGTAATTCACCCCTCCACTTT. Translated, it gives CASSPWGGNSPLHF.

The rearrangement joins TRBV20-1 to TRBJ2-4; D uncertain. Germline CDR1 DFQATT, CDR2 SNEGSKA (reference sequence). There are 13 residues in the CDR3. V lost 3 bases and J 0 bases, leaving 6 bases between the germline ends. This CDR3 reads CSASALAKNIQYF. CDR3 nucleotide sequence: TGCAGTGCTAGTGCCCTAGCCAAAAACATTCAGTACTTC.

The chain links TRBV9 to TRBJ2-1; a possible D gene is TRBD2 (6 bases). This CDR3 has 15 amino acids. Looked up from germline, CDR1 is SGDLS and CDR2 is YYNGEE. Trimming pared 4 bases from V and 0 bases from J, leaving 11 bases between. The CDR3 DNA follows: TGTGCCAGCAGCCTAGGAGGGAACTCCTACAATGAGCAGTTCTTC. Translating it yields CASSLGGNSYNEQFF.

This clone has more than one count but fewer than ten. The CDR3 protein is CASTGTGGVQPQHF. The CDR3 nucleotides read TGTGCCAGCACCGGGACAGGGGGGGTGCAGCCCCAGCATTTT. The V gene is TRBV2, the J gene TRBJ1-5; 11 bases are shared with TRBD1. With 7 bases clipped from V and 7 bases from J, the junction kept 6 bases outside the gene matches. Germline loops: CDR1 SNHLY, CDR2 FYNNEI. The CDR3 covers 14 residues.

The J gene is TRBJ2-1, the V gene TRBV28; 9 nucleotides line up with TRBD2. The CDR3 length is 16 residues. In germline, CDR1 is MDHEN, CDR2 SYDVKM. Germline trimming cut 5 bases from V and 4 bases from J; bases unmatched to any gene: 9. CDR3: CASSPILAGIYNEQFF. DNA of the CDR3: TGTGCCAGCAGTCCCATACTAGCGGGCATATACAATGAGCAGTTCTTC.

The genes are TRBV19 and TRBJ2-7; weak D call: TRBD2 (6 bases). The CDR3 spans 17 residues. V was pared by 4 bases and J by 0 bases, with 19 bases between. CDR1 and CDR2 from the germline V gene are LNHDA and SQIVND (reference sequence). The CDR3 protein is CASSTGEGRGSSYEQYF. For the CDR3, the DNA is TGTGCCAGTAGTACTGGGGAAGGGCGGGGATCCTCCTACGAGCAGTACTTC. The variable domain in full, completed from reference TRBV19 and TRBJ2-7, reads DGGITQSPKYLFRKEGQNVTLSCEQNLNHDAMYWYRQDPGQGLRLIYYSQIVNDFQKGDIAEGYSVSREKKESFPLTVTSAQKNPTAFYLCASSTGEGRGSSYEQYFGPGTRLTVT.

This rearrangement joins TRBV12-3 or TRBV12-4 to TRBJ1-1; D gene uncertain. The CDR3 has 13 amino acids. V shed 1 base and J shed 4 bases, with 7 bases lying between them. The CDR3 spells CASSLGGSTEAFF. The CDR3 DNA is TGTGCCAGCAGTTTAGGTGGTAGCACTGAAGCTTTCTTT.

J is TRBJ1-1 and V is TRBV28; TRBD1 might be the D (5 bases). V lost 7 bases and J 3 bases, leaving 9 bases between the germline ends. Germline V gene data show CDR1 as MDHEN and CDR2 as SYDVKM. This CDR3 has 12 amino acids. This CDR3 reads CASTLGDTEAFF. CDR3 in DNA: TGTGCCAGCACCCTAGGGGACACTGAAGCTTTCTTT.